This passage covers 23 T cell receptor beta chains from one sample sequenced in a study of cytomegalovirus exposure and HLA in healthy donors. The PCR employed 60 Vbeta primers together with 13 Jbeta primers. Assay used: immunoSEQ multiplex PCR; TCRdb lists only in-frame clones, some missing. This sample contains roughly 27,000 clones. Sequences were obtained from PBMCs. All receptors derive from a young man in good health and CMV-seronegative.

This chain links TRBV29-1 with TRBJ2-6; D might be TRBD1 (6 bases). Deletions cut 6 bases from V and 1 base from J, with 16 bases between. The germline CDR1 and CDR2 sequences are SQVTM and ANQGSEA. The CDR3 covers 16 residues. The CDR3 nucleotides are TGCAGCGTCCAAAACTACACAGGGTCTGGGGCCAACGTCCTGACTTTC. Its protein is CSVQNYTGSGANVLTF. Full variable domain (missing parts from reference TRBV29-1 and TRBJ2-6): SAVISQKPSRDICQRGTSLTIQCQVDSQVTMMFWYRQQPGQSLTLIATANQGSEATYESGFVIDKFPISRPNLTFSTLTVSNMSPEDSSIYLCSVQNYTGSGANVLTFGAGSRLTVL.

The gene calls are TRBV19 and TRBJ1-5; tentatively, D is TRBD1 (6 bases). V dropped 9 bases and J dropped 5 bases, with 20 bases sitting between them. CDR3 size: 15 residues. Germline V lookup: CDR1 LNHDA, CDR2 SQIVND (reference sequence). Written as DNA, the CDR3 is TGTGCCAGCTGGGGGCAAGGGGTGGAGGATCAGCCCCAGCATTTT. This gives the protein CASWGQGVEDQPQHF.

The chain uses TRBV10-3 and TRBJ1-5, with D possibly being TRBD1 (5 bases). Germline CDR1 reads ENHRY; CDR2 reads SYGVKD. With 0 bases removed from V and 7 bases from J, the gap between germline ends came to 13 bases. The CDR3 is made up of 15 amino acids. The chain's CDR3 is CAISESRDPRQPQHF. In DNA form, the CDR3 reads TGTGCCATCAGTGAGTCGCGGGACCCTAGGCAGCCCCAGCATTTT.

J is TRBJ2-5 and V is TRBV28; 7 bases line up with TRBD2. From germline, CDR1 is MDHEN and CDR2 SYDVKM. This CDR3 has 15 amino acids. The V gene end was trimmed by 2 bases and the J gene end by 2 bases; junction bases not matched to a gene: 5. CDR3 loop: CASSLGAGDQETQYF. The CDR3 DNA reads TGTGCCAGCAGTTTAGGGGCGGGAGATCAAGAGACCCAGTACTTC.

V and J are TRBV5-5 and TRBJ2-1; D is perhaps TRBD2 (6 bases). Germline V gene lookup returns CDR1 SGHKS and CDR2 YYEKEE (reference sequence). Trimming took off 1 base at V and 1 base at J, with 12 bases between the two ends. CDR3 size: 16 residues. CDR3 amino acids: CASSLSGSVSYNEQFF. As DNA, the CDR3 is TGTGCCAGCAGCTTGTCCGGGAGTGTTTCCTACAATGAGCAGTTCTTC.

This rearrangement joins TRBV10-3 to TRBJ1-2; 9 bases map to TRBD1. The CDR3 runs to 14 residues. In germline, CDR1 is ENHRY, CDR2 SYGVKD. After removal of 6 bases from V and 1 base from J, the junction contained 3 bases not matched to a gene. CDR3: CAIRRQGDNYGYTF. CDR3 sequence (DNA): TGTGCCATCAGAAGACAGGGGGATAACTATGGCTACACCTTC.

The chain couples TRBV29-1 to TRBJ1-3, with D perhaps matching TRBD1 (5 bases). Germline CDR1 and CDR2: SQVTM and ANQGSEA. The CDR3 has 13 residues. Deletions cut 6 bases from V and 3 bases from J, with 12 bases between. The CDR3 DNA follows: TGCAGCGTCGGGACCGGGGGTGGAAACACCATATATTTT. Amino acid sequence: CSVGTGGGNTIYF. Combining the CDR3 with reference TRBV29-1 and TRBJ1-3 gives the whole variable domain SAVISQKPSRDICQRGTSLTIQCQVDSQVTMMFWYRQQPGQSLTLIATANQGSEATYESGFVIDKFPISRPNLTFSTLTVSNMSPEDSSIYLCSVGTGGGNTIYFGEGSWLTVV.

The CDR3 nucleotides are TGTGCCAGCAGCTTAGGACTAGCGGGAGTAGGGACCGGGGAGCTGTTTTTT. Protein sequence: CASSLGLAGVGTGELFF. J is TRBJ2-2 and V is TRBV13; 11 nucleotides line up with TRBD2. This CDR3 region has 17 residues. CDR1 and CDR2 (germline): PRHDT, FYEKMQ (reference sequence). V lost 0 bases, J lost 5 bases, and 5 bases stayed unmatched.

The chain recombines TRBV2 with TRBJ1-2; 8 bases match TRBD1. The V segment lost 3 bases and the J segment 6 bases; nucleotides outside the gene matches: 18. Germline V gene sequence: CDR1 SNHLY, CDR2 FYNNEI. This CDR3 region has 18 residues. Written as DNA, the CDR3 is TGTGCCAGCAGTGAGAGGGTACGGACAGGGAGCCGAACTGATGGCTACACCTTC. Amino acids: CASSERVRTGSRTDGYTF.

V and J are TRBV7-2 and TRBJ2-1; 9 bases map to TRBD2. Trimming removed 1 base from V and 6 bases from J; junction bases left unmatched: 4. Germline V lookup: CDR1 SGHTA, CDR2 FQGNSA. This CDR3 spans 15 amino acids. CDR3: CASSLGREGRNEQFF. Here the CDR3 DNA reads TGTGCCAGCAGCTTAGGGCGGGAGGGCCGCAATGAGCAGTTCTTC.

This CDR3 reads CAIQAGGAGELFF. CDR3 coding DNA: TGTGCCATCCAGGCGGGAGGAGCCGGGGAGCTGTTTTTT. The V and J genes are TRBV19 and TRBJ2-2; 8 positions agree with TRBD2. Germline CDR1 and CDR2: LNHDA and SQIVND (reference sequence). Unmatched junction bases numbered 7, after V lost 10 bases and J lost 6 bases. This CDR3 has 13 amino acids.

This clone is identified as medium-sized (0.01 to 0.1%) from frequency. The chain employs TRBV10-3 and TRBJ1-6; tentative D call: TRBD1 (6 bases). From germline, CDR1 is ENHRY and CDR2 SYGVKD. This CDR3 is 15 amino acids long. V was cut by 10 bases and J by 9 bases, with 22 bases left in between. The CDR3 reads CATRRGDISGSPLHF. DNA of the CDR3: TGTGCCACGCGGCGAGGGGACATATCGGGTTCACCCCTCCACTTT.

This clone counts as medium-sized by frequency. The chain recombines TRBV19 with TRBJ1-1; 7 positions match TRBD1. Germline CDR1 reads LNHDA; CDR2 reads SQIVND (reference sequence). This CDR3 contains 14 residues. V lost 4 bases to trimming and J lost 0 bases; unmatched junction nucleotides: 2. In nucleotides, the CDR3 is TGTGCCAGTAGTAGGGGACAGATGAACACTGAAGCTTTCTTT. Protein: CASSRGQMNTEAFF.

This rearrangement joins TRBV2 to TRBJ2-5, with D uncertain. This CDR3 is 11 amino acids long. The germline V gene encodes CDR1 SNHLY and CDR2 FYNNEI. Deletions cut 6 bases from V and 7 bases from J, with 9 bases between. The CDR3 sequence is CASRETGTQYF. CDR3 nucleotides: TGTGCCAGCAGGGAAACCGGGACCCAGTACTTC.

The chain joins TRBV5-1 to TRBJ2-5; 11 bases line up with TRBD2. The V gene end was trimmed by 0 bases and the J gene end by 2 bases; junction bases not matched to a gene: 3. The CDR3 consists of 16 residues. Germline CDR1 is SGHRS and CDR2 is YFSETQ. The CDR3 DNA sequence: TGCGCCAGCAGCTTGGCGGGACTAGCGGAGCAAGAGACCCAGTACTTC. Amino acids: CASSLAGLAEQETQYF.

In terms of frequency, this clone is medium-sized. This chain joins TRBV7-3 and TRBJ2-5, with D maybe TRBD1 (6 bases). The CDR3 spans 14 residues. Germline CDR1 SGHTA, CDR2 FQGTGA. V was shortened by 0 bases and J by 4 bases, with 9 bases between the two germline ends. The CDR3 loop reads CASSLTPGVETQYF. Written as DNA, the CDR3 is TGTGCCAGCAGCTTAACGCCAGGGGTAGAGACCCAGTACTTC.

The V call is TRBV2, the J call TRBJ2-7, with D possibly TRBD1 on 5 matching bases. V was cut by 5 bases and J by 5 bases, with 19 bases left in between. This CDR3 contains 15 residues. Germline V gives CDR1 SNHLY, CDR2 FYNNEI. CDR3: CASSIRTIRGDEQYF. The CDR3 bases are TGTGCCAGCAGTATCCGGACAATTAGGGGTGACGAGCAGTACTTC.

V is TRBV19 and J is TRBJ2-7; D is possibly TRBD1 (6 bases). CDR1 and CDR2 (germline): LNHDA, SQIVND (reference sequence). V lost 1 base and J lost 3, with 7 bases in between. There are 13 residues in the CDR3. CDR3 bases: TGTGCCAGTAGTATAGGCAGGGGCTACGAGCAGTACTTC. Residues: CASSIGRGYEQYF. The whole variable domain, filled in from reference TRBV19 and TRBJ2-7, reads DGGITQSPKYLFRKEGQNVTLSCEQNLNHDAMYWYRQDPGQGLRLIYYSQIVNDFQKGDIAEGYSVSREKKESFPLTVTSAQKNPTAFYLCASSIGRGYEQYFGPGTRLTVT.

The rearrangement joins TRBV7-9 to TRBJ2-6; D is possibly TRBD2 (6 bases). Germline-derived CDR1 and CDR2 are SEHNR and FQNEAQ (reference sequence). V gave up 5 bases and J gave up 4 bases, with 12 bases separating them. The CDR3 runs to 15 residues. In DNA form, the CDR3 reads TGTGCCAGCAGCGTCGGGGGATCCGGGGCCAACGTCCTGACTTTC. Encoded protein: CASSVGGSGANVLTF.

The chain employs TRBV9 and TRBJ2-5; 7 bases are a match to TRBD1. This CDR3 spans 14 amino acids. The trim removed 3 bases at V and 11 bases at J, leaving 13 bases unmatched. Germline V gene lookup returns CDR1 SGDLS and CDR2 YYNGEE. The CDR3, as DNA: TGTGCCAGCAGCGGCCCCTCTGCCGGGACAGAGCAGTACTTC. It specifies CASSGPSAGTEQYF.

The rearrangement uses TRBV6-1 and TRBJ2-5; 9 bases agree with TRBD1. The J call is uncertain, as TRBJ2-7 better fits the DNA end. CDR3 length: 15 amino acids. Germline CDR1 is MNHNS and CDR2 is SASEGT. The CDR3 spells CASSVTGGTPYEQYF. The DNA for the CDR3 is TGTGCCAGCAGTGTTACAGGGGGCACCCCCTACGAGCAGTACTTC.

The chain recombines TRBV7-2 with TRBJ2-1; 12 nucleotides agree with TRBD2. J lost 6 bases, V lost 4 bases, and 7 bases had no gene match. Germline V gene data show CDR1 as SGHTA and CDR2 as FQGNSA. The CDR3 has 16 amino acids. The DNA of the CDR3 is TGTGCCAGCAGCTCAGACAGACTAGCGGGAGCCAATGAGCAGTTCTTC. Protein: CASSSDRLAGANEQFF. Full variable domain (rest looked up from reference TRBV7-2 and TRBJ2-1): GAGVSQSPSNKVTEKGKDVELRCDPISGHTALYWYRQSLGQGLEFLIYFQGNSAPDKSGLPSDRFSAERTGGSVSTLTIQRTQQEDSAVYLCASSSDRLAGANEQFFGPGTRLTVL.

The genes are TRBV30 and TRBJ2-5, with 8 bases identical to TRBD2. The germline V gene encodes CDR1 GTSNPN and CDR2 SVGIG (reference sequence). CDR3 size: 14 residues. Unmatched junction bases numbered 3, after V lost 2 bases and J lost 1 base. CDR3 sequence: CAWSPGLAQETQYF. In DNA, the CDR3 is TGTGCCTGGAGTCCTGGACTAGCCCAAGAGACCCAGTACTTC.